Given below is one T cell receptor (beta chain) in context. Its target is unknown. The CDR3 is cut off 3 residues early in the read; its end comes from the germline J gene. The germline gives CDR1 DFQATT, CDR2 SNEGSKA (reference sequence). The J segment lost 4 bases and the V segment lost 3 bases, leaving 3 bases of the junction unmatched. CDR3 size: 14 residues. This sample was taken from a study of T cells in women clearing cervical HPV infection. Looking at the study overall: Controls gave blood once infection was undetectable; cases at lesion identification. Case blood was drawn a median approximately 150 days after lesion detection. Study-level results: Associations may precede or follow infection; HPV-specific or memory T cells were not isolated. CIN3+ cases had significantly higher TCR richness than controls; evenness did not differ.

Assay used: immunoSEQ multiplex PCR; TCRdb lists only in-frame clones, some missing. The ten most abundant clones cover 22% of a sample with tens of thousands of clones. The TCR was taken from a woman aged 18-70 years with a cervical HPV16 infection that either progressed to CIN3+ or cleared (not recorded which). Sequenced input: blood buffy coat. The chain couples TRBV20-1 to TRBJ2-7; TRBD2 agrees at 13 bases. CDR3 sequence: CSASSTSGRYEQYF. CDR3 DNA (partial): TGCAGTGCTAGCTCGACTAGCGGGAGGTACGAG.